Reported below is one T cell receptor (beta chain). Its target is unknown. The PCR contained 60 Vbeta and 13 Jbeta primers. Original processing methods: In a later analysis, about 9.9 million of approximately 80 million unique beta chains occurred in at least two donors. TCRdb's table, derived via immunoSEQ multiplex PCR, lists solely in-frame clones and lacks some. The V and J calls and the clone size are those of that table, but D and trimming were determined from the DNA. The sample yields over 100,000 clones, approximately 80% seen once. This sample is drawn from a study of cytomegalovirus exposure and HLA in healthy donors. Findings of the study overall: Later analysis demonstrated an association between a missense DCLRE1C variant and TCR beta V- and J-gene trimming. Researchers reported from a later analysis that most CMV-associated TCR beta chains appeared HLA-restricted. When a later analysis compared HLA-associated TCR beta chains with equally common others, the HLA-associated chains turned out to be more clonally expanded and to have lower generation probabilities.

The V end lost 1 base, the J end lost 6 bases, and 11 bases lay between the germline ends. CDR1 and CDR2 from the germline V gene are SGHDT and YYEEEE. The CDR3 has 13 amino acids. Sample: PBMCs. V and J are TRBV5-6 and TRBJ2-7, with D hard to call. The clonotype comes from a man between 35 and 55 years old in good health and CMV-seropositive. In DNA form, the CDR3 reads TGTGCCAGCAGCTTGTTCAGTGTCTTCGAGCAGTACTTC. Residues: CASSLFSVFEQYF.